This T cell receptor beta chain came from a study of CD8 T cells in Susac syndrome. Random hexamers were used to reverse transcribe the RNA input (roughly 0.5 to 1 ug). TCRdb passed the immunoSEQ multiplex PCR reads through MiXCR, listing each CDR3 protein once. The sample consists of 400,000 or so distinct CDR3 sequences, roughly 85% of them appearing once. Sequencing of TCR beta was performed on blood CD8+ and CD4+ T cells. V lost 3 bases to trimming and J lost 0 bases, with 11 bases between them. This CDR3 contains 15 residues. Germline V gene lookup returns CDR1 LGHDT and CDR2 YNNKEL (reference sequence).

This sequence was found in a human donor with multiple sclerosis. The rearrangement uses TRBV3-1 and TRBJ1-1; D gene unclear. Sequenced input: CD8+ T cells from PBMCs. DNA of the CDR3: TGTGCCAGCAGCCAGCCAGACTCGCTGAACACTGAAGCTTTCTTT. This codes for CASSQPDSLNTEAFF.